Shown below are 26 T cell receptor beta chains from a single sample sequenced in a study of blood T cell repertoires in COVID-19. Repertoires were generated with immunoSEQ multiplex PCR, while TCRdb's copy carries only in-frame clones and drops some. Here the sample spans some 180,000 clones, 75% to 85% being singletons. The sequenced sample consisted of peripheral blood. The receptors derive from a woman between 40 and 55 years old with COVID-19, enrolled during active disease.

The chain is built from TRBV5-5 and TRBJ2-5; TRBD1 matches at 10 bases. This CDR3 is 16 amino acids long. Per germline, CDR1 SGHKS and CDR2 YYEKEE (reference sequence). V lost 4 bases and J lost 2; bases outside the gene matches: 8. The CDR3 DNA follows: TGTGCCAGCAGCGCGCGGGACAGGGGTACACAAGAGACCCAGTACTTC. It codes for CASSARDRGTQETQYF. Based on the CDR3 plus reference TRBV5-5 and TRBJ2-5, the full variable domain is DAGVTQSPTHLIKTRGQQVTLRCSPISGHKSVSWYQQVLGQGPQFIFQYYEKEERGRGNFPDRFSARQFPNYSSELNVNALLLGDSALYLCASSARDRGTQETQYFGPGTRLLVL.

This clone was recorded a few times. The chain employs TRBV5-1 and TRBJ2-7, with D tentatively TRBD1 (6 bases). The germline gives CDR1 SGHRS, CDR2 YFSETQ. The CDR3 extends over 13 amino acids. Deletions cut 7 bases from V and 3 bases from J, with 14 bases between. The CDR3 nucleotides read TGCGCCAGCGGCCGGGACACATTCTACGAGCAGTACTTC. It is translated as CASGRDTFYEQYF.

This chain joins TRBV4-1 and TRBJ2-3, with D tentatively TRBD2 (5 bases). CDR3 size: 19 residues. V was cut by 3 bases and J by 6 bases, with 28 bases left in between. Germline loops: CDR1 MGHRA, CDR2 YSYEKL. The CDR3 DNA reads TGCGCCAGCAGCCATAAATTAACTAGGTCTGGCGTTGGTTCGGATACGCAGTATTTT. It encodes CASSHKLTRSGVGSDTQYF.

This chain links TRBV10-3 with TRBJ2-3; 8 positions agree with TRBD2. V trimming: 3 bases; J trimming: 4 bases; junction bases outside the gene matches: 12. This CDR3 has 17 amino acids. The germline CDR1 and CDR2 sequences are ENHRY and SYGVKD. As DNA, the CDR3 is TGTGCCATCAGTGACCCGACGGGGGGGGGCCTAGCAGATACGCAGTATTTT. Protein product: CAISDPTGGGLADTQYF.

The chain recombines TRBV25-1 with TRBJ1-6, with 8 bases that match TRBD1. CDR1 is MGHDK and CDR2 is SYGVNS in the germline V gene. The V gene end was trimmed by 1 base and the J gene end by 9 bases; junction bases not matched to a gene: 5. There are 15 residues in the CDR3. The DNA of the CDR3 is TGTGCCAGCAGTGAATCCCCAGGGGGCGGTTCACCCCTCCACTTT. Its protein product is CASSESPGGGSPLHF. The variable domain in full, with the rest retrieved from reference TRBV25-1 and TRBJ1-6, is EADIYQTPRYLVIGTGKKITLECSQTMGHDKMYWYQQDPGMELHLIHYSYGVNSTEKGDLSSESTVSRIRTEHFPLTLESARPSHTSQYLCASSESPGGGSPLHFGNGTRLTVT.

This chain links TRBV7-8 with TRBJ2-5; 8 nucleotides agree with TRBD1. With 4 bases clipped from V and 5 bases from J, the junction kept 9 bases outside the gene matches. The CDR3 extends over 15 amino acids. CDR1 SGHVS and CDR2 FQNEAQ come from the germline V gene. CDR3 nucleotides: TGTGCCAGCAGCTGGGGCAGGGGGCTGGGGGAGACCCAGTACTTC. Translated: CASSWGRGLGETQYF.

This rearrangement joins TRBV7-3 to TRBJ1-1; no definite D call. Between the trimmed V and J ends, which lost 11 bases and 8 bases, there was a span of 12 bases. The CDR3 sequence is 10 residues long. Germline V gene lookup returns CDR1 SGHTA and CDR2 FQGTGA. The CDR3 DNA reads TGTGCCGGTAGGAGGCGCGAAGCTTTCTTT. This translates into CAGRRREAFF. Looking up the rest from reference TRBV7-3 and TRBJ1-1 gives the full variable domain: GAGVSQTPSNKVTEKGKYVELRCDPISGHTALYWYRQSLGQGPEFLIYFQGTGAADDSGLPNDRFFAVRPEGSVSTLKIQRTERGDSAVYLCAGRRREAFFGQGTRLTVV.

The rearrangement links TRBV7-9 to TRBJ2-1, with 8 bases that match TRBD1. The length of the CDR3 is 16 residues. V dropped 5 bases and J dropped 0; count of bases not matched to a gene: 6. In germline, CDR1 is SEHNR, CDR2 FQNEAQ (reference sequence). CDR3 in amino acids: CASSRGQGSSYNEQFF. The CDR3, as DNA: TGTGCCAGCAGCCGAGGACAGGGCAGCTCCTACAATGAGCAGTTCTTC.

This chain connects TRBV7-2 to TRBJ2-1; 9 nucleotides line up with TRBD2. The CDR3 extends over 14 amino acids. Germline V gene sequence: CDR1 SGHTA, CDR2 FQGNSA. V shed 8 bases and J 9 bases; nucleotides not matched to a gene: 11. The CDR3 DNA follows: TGTGCCAGCTTCGTTGCGGGAGGGCCTGGTGAGCAGTTCTTC. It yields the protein CASFVAGGPGEQFF.

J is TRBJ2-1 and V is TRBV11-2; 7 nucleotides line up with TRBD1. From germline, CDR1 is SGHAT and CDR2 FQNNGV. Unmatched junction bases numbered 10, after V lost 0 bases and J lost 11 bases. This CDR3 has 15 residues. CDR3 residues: CASSLEVGQVPQQFF. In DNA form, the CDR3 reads TGTGCCAGCAGCTTAGAAGTAGGACAGGTCCCCCAGCAGTTCTTC.

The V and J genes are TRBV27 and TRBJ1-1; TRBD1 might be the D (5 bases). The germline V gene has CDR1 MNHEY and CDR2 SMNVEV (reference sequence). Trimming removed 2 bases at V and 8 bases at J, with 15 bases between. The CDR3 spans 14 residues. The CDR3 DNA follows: TGTGCCAGCAGTTTACAGGGCTCCGACTTCGAAGCTTTCTTT. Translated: CASSLQGSDFEAFF.

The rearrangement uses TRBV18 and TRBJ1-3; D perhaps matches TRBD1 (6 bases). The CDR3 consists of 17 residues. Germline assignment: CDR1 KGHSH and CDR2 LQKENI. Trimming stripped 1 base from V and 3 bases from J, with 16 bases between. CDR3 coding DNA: TGTGCCAGCTCACCACAAATCCAGGGGTTCGGTGGAAACACCATATATTTT. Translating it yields CASSPQIQGFGGNTIYF.

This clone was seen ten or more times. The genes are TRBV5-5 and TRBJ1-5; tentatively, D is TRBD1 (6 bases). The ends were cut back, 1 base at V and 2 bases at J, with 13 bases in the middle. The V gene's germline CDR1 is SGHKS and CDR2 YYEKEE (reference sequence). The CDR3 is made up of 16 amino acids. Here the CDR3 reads CASSLQGLSGNQPQHF. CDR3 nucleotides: TGTGCCAGCAGCTTGCAGGGGCTGAGTGGCAATCAGCCCCAGCATTTT.

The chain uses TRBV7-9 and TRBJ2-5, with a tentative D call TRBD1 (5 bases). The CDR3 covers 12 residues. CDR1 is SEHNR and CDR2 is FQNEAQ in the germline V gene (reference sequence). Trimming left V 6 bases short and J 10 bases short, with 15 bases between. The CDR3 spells CASSSGSPLQYF. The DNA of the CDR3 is TGTGCCAGCAGTTCAGGGTCCCCCCTCCAGTACTTC.

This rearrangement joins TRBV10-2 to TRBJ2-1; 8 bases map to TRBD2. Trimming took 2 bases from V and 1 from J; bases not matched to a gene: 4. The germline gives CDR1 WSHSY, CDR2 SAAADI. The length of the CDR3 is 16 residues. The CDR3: CASSEAPSGSYNEQFF. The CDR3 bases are TGCGCCAGCAGTGAGGCCCCTAGCGGGTCCTACAATGAGCAGTTCTTC.

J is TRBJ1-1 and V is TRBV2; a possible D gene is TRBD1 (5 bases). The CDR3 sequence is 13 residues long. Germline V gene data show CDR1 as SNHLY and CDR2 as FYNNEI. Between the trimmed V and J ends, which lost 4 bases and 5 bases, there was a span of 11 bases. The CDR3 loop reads CASSAGLRTEAFF. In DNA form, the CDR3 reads TGTGCCAGCAGTGCAGGGTTGAGGACTGAAGCTTTCTTT.

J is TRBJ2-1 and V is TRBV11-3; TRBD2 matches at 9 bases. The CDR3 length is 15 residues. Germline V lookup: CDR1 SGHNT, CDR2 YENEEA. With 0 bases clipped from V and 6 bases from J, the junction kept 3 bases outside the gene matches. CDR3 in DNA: TGTGCCAGCAGCTTAGATGGACTAGCGAGCAATGAGCAGTTCTTC. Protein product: CASSLDGLASNEQFF.

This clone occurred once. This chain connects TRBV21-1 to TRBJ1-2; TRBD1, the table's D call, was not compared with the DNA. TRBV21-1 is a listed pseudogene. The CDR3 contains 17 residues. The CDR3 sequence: CASSSPKRQGYAYGYTF. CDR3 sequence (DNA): TGTGCCAGCAGCTCCCCCAAAAGACAGGGGTATGCCTATGGCTACACCTTC.

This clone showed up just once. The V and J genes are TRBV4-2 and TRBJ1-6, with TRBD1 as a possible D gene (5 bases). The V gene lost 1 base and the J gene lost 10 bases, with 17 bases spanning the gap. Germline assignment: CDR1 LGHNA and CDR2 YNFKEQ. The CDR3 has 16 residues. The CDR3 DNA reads TGTGCCAGCAGCCAAGTATTGGGAGGGGCGGGCTCACCCCTCCACTTT. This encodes CASSQVLGGAGSPLHF.

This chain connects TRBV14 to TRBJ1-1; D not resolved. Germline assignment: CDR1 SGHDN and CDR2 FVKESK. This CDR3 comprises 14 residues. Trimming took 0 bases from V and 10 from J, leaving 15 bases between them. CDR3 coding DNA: TGTGCCAGCAGCCAAGAAACCGGCGGCGCTATAGCTTTCTTT. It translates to CASSQETGGAIAFF.

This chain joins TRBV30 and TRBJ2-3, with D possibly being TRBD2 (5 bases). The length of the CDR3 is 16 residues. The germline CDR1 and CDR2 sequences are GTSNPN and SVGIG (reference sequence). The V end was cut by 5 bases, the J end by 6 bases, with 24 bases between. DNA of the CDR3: TGTGCCTGGGGGCTCGAAGGACTGCGACGTAGGGATACGCAGTATTTT. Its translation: CAWGLEGLRRRDTQYF.

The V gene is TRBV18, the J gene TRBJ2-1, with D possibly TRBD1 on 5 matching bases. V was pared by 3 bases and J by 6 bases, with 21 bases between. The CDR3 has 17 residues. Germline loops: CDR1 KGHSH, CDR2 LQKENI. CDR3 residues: CASSPPPRALVGNEQFF. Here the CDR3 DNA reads TGTGCCAGCTCACCCCCCCCCAGGGCATTGGTGGGCAATGAGCAGTTCTTC.

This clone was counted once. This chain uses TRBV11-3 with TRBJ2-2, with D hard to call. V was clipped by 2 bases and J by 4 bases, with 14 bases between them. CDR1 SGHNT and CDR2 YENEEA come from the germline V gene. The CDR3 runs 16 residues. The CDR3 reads CASSLRALDGTGELFF. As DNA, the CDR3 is TGTGCCAGCAGCTTAAGAGCCCTAGACGGCACCGGGGAGCTGTTTTTT.

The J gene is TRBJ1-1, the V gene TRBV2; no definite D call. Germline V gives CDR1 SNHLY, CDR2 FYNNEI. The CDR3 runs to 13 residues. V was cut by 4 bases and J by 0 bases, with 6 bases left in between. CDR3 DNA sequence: TGTGCCAGCAGTGGGCAGGTGAACACTGAAGCTTTCTTT. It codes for CASSGQVNTEAFF.

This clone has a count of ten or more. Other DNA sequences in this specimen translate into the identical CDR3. CDR3 in amino acids: CASSLEAVSYNEQFF. The DNA of the CDR3 is TGTGCCAGCAGCTTAGAGGCGGTATCCTACAATGAGCAGTTCTTC. The chain combines TRBV7-6 with TRBJ2-1; unclear D gene. Germline V CDR1 and CDR2: SGHVS, FNYEAQ. The germline V and J ends were trimmed by 1 base and 1 base, with 8 bases remaining between them. The CDR3 extends over 15 amino acids.

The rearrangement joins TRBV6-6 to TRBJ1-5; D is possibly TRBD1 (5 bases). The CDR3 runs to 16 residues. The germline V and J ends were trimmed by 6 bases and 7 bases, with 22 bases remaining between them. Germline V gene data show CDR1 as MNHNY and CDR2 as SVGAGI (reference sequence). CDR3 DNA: TGTGCCAGCAGCCCGAAGACAGATTCGGTGGCCCAGCCCCAGCATTTT. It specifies CASSPKTDSVAQPQHF.